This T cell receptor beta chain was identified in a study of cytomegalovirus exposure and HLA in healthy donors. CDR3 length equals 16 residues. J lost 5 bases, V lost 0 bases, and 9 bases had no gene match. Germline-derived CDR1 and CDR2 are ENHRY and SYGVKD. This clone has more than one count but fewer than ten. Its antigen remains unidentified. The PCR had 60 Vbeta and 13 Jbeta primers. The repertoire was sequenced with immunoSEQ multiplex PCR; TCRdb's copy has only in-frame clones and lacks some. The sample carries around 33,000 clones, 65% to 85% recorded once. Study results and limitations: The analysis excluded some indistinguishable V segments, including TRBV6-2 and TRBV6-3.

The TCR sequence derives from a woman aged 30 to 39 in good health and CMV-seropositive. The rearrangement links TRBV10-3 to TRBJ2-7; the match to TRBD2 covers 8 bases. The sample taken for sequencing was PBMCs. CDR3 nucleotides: TGTGCCATCAGTGAGTCTGGCGGGAGGATGCCGGACGAGCAGTACTTC. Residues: CAISESGGRMPDEQYF.